What follows are 12 T cell receptor beta chains derived from one specimen sequenced in a study of T cells after yellow fever vaccination (dated by TCRdb to the late 2010s). Taken with the paper, the label for treatment or condition translates to: live attenuated yellow fever vaccine strain. Libraries were constructed by 5' RACE. TCRdb names Illumina HiSeq 2500 as the instrument used. TCRdb trimmed public reads at Q25 via fastp, called clones via MiXCR and kept in-frame beta chains. CDR3 protein sequences are deduplicated, and each keeps its most common genes and DNA. For this sample the table gives roughly 150,000 distinct CDR3 sequences, of which 7.7% were detected only once. In total, the top ten clones hold about 0.73% of the sample. This specimen was CD4+ T cells sorted from PBMCs, taken 5 days after the yellow fever booster vaccination. The receptors shown here come from a young man who received the YFV17D yellow fever vaccine.

This clonotype appeared a few times. This sequence joins TRBV7-2 and TRBJ2-5, with TRBD1 matching over 9 bases. The CDR3 is 15 amino acids. Germline V CDR1 and CDR2: SGHTA, FQGNSA. Trimming removed 1 base from V and 3 bases from J; junction bases left unmatched: 3. The CDR3 is CASSLGRTGEETQYF. As DNA, the CDR3 is TGTGCCAGCAGCTTAGGACGGACAGGGGAAGAGACCCAGTACTTC.

This clonotype came up many times. The chain combines TRBV7-2 with TRBJ2-3; D unresolved. Per germline, CDR1 SGHTA and CDR2 FQGNSA. The CDR3 contains 15 residues. V lost 5 bases, J lost 0 bases, and 12 bases lay in between. The CDR3 DNA reads TGTGCCAGCAGCCCCACCAGGTCTAGCACAGATACGCAGTATTTT. Protein sequence: CASSPTRSSTDTQYF.

This clonotype was recorded at least ten times. The rearrangement links TRBV12-3 or TRBV12-4 to TRBJ1-5; 7 bases fit TRBD1. Losses at the gene ends were 5 bases for V and 7 bases for J; bases not matched to a gene: 8. This CDR3 has 14 amino acids. CDR3 residues: CASSPLDRAQPQHF. Here the CDR3 DNA reads TGTGCCAGCAGTCCTTTAGACAGGGCACAGCCCCAGCATTTT.

Worth noting for this clonotype: Being one base from a much bigger clone, this may be a read error. The genes are TRBV29-1 and TRBJ2-2; 8 nucleotides agree with TRBD2. The CDR3 consists of 15 residues. Germline V gene lookup returns CDR1 SQVTM and CDR2 ANQGSEA. Here the CDR3 DNA reads TGCGGCTACATACTAGCGGTAGTAGGCACCGGGGAGCTGTTTTTT. It encodes CGYILAVVGTGELFF.

This CDR3 is CSARLAGGLSNNEQFF. Here the CDR3 DNA reads TGCAGTGCCAGACTAGCGGGAGGATTGTCTAACAATGAGCAGTTCTTC. V and J are TRBV20-1 and TRBJ2-1; TRBD2 aligns across 13 bases. The J segment lost 5 bases and the V segment lost 6 bases, leaving 10 bases of the junction unmatched. This CDR3 is 16 amino acids long. Looked up from germline, CDR1 is DFQATT and CDR2 is SNEGSKA (reference sequence).

This clonotype occurred many times. The chain has TRBV6-2 or TRBV6-3 and TRBJ2-7, with 7 positions matching TRBD1. J was trimmed by 6 bases and V by 7 bases; bases with no gene match: 24. The CDR3 sequence is 18 residues long. Germline CDR1 MNHEY, CDR2 SVGEGT. This CDR3 is CASTFTPLVGFDRVEQYF. In DNA form, the CDR3 reads TGTGCCAGCACCTTCACACCTCTTGTCGGGTTCGACAGGGTCGAGCAGTACTTC.

This clonotype came up many times. The genes are TRBV6-6 and TRBJ1-3; D gene unclear. Looked up from germline, CDR1 is MNHNY and CDR2 is SVGAGI (reference sequence). CDR3 length: 12 residues. V was cut by 7 bases and J by 4 bases, with 8 bases left in between. CDR3 in amino acids: CASTQLGNTIYF. Written as DNA, the CDR3 is TGTGCCAGCACCCAACTCGGAAACACCATATATTTT.

This clonotype has at least ten counts. J is TRBJ2-5 and V is TRBV7-2, with 9 bases that match TRBD2. CDR1 is SGHTA and CDR2 is FQGNSA in the germline V gene. V was pared by 5 bases and J by 4 bases, with 11 bases of the junction left unmatched. The CDR3 spans 16 residues. The CDR3 reads CASSQAISGSRETQYF. CDR3 DNA: TGTGCCAGCAGCCAAGCGATTAGCGGGAGCAGAGAGACCCAGTACTTC.

This clonotype was found many times. CDR3 nucleotide sequence: TGTGCCAGCAGCCCACAGAGTCTAGCTGGAGATACGCAGTATTTT. Translated, it gives CASSPQSLAGDTQYF. The chain combines TRBV7-9 with TRBJ2-3, with a weak D call TRBD2 (5 bases). The V gene's germline CDR1 is SEHNR and CDR2 FQNEAQ (reference sequence). CDR3 size: 15 residues. Trimming pared 5 bases from V and 5 bases from J, leaving 17 bases between.

This clonotype was seen a few times. The chain uses TRBV5-6 and TRBJ2-2; D possibly corresponds to TRBD1 (8 bases). Germline V gives CDR1 SGHDT, CDR2 YYEEEE. The CDR3 consists of 17 residues. V lost 6 bases to trimming and J lost 4 bases, with 22 bases between them. This CDR3 is CASNSFDRGGGTGELFF. The CDR3 DNA is TGTGCCAGCAACTCATTCGACAGGGGAGGGGGCACCGGGGAGCTGTTTTTT.

The table lists this clonotype with a few counts. V and J are TRBV6-5 and TRBJ1-1; weak D call: TRBD1 (5 bases). CDR1 is MNHEY, CDR2 SVGAGI, per germline. Trimming took off 4 bases at V and 1 base at J, with 7 bases between the two ends. The CDR3 is 13 amino acids. The CDR3 nucleotides read TGTGCCAGCAGTTGGGGGGGGAACACTGAAGCTTTCTTT. It translates to CASSWGGNTEAFF.

This clonotype was seen at least ten times. The J gene is TRBJ2-1, the V gene TRBV7-6, with 12 bases fitting TRBD2. The CDR3 totals 19 residues. The ends lost 5 bases at V and 7 bases at J; junction bases unmatched: 18. Germline CDR1 and CDR2: SGHVS and FNYEAQ. In DNA, the CDR3 is TGTGCCAGCAGCCCAGTCCGACCGCTAGCGGGAGGGCACCTTAATGAGCAGTTCTTC. This translates into CASSPVRPLAGGHLNEQFF.